This T cell receptor beta chain comes out of a study of blood T cell repertoires in COVID-19. Study overall: Researchers got acute and convalescent COVID-19 samples from the United States, Italy and Spain.

Germline V CDR1 and CDR2: KGHSH, LQKENI. Trimming left V 0 bases short and J 6 bases short, with 17 bases between. The CDR3 runs 16 residues. Profiling relied on immunoSEQ multiplex PCR, and the TCRdb table lists in-frame clones only, not all of them. The table includes some 460,000 clones, about nine tenths detected once. Those who participated ranged in age from roughly 18 to 90 years and resided in approximately 23 US areas. Cohorts were assigned according to the clinical history that participants reported. This clone was counted between two and nine times. The sample comprised PBMCs or T cells enriched from blood (not recorded which). This clonotype was obtained from a woman younger than 30 who had recovered from COVID-19. This sequence joins TRBV18 and TRBJ1-2, with D possibly TRBD1 on 5 matching bases. In DNA form, the CDR3 reads TGTGCCAGCTCACCACCGGGAGGGGCGCTTCTCGATGGCTACACCTTC. As protein: CASSPPGGALLDGYTF.